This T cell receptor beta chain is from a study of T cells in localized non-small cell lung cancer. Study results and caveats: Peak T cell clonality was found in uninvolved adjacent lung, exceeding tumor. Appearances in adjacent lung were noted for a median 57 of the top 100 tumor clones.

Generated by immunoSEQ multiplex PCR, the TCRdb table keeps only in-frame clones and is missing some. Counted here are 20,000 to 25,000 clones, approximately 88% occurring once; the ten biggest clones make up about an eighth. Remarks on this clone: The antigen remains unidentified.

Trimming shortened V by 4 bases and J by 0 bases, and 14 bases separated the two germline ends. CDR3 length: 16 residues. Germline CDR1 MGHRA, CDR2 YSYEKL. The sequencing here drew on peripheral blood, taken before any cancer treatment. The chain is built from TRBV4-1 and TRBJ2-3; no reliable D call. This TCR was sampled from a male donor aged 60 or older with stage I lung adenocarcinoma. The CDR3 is CASSRDHIGSTDTQYF. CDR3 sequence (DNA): TGCGCCAGCAGCCGAGACCACATTGGTAGCACAGATACGCAGTATTTT.